The 23 T cell receptor beta chains given below trace back to one sample, sequenced in a study of technical replicates of blood from several donors. The repertoire was sequenced with immunoSEQ multiplex PCR; TCRdb's copy has only in-frame clones and lacks some. In the table there are approximately 74,000 clones, roughly 98% of which are singletons. Sequenced: T cells isolated from PBMCs. These receptors all come from a human donor in good health.

CDR3 region: CASSFMTGPNYGYTF. CDR3 sequence (DNA): TGCGCCAGCAGCTTTATGACAGGCCCCAACTATGGCTACACCTTC. The chain is built from TRBV5-1 and TRBJ1-2, with D possibly TRBD1 on 6 matching bases. The germline CDR1 and CDR2 sequences are SGHRS and YFSETQ. This CDR3 has 15 amino acids. V dropped 2 bases and J dropped 2 bases, with 13 bases sitting between them.

The CDR3 DNA reads TGTGCCAGCGCCCAATCCTGGGAGCCCTACAATGAGCAGTTCTTC. Amino acids: CASAQSWEPYNEQFF. The chain uses TRBV4-2 and TRBJ2-1; maybe TRBD2 (5 bases). V dropped 8 bases and J dropped 2 bases, with 16 bases sitting between them. Germline CDR1 and CDR2: LGHNA and YNFKEQ. This CDR3 is built from 15 residues.

CDR3 loop: CASSLDSSSYNEQFF. CDR3 DNA sequence: TGTGCCAGCAGTTTAGACTCAAGCTCCTACAATGAGCAGTTCTTC. V and J are TRBV27 and TRBJ2-1; no definite D call. The CDR3 is 15 residues long. The germline V gene has CDR1 MNHEY and CDR2 SMNVEV (reference sequence). Trimming took off 2 bases at V and 0 bases at J, with 8 bases between the two ends.

The rearrangement links TRBV28 to TRBJ1-1; the D gene is possibly TRBD1 (6 bases). The CDR3 consists of 12 residues. Germline CDR1 is MDHEN and CDR2 is SYDVKM. V gave up 6 bases and J gave up 9 bases, with 14 bases separating them. The DNA of the CDR3 is TGTGCCAGCAGCCCAGGACAGCAACAAGCTTTCTTT. This sequence encodes CASSPGQQQAFF.

The chain carries TRBV13 and TRBJ2-7, with D maybe TRBD2 (6 bases). Germline assignment: CDR1 PRHDT and CDR2 FYEKMQ (reference sequence). The CDR3 length is 16 residues. V lost 4 bases to trimming and J lost 7 bases, with 23 bases between them. The CDR3 loop reads CASSYGPGTAAWEQYF. The CDR3 bases are TGTGCCAGCAGCTATGGACCCGGGACTGCGGCTTGGGAGCAGTACTTC.

The chain combines TRBV4-1 with TRBJ2-1; perhaps TRBD2 as D (6 bases). CDR1 is MGHRA and CDR2 is YSYEKL in the germline V gene. The CDR3 totals 15 residues. Trimming took 4 bases from V and 8 from J, leaving 18 bases between them. The CDR3 sequence is CASSLAGRPQYEQFF. The CDR3 DNA follows: TGCGCCAGCAGCCTCGCGGGGCGTCCGCAGTATGAGCAGTTCTTC.

The chain couples TRBV27 to TRBJ2-5; 12 bases map to TRBD2. With V trimmed by 5 bases and J by 5 bases, 6 bases remained unmatched. The CDR3 is 15 amino acids. Germline assignment: CDR1 MNHEY and CDR2 SMNVEV (reference sequence). The CDR3 loop reads CASSLLAGGGETQYF. For the CDR3, the DNA is TGTGCCAGCAGTCTCCTAGCGGGAGGGGGGGAGACCCAGTACTTC.

As DNA, the CDR3 is TGCGCCAGCAGCTTGAGACAATTCCACGAGCAGTACTTC. It encodes CASSLRQFHEQYF. The chain joins TRBV5-1 to TRBJ2-7; no clear D gene. The V end lost 1 base, the J end lost 5 bases, and 10 bases lay between the germline ends. The V gene's germline CDR1 is SGHRS and CDR2 YFSETQ. The CDR3 loop spans 13 amino acids.

V gene TRBV5-4 combines with J gene TRBJ2-2; 7 bases align to TRBD2. Per the germline V gene, CDR1 is SGHNT and CDR2 is YYREEE (reference sequence). Trimming took 5 bases from V and 2 from J; bases not matched to a gene: 6. The CDR3 sequence is 15 residues long. In nucleotides, the CDR3 is TGTGCCAGCAGTCTGAGCGGGGTTAACACCGGGGAGCTGTTTTTT. It translates to CASSLSGVNTGELFF.

This clone was picked up a small number of times. J is TRBJ2-3 and V is TRBV11-2, with D perhaps TRBD2 (6 bases). The V gene's germline CDR1 is SGHAT and CDR2 FQNNGV. The CDR3 consists of 13 residues. DNA for the CDR3: TGTGCAGAGAGGTCGGGGGGCACAGATACGCAGTATTTT. It specifies CAERSGGTDTQYF.

The chain recombines TRBV5-4 with TRBJ2-1, with 13 bases matching TRBD2. The CDR3 is 18 residues long. Germline-derived CDR1 and CDR2 are SGHNT and YYREEE (reference sequence). The V segment lost 3 bases and the J segment 0 bases; nucleotides outside the gene matches: 6. CDR3 sequence reads: CASSSGLAGRSSYNEQFF. The CDR3 nucleotides read TGTGCCAGCAGCTCGGGACTAGCGGGGCGTAGCTCCTACAATGAGCAGTTCTTC.

The V call is TRBV27, the J call TRBJ2-1; 7 bases are a match to TRBD1. The germline V gene has CDR1 MNHEY and CDR2 SMNVEV (reference sequence). V shed 2 bases and J 2 bases; nucleotides not matched to a gene: 6. CDR3 length: 16 residues. The CDR3 spells CASSLTRQGAYNEQFF. DNA for the CDR3: TGTGCCAGCAGTTTAACGAGACAGGGAGCCTACAATGAGCAGTTCTTC.

V is TRBV5-4 and J is TRBJ1-1; TRBD1 matches 7 bases. The germline V gene encodes CDR1 SGHNT and CDR2 YYREEE (reference sequence). The CDR3 runs 13 residues. The junction had 2 bases not matched to a gene; V was cut back by 2 bases and J by 4 bases. The CDR3, as DNA: TGTGCCAGCAGCTTAACAGGGGCCACTGAAGCTTTCTTT. It encodes CASSLTGATEAFF.

This chain connects TRBV28 to TRBJ2-1, with 7 bases aligning to TRBD1. The CDR3 contains 14 residues. From germline, CDR1 is MDHEN and CDR2 SYDVKM. Unmatched junction bases numbered 9, after V lost 10 bases and J lost 3 bases. The CDR3 loop reads CATAGTEVYNEQFF. In DNA form, the CDR3 reads TGTGCCACCGCCGGGACAGAAGTCTACAATGAGCAGTTCTTC. The entire variable domain, with the rest obtained from reference TRBV28 and TRBJ2-1, is as follows: DVKVTQSSRYLVKRTGEKVFLECVQDMDHENMFWYRQDPGLGLRLIYFSYDVKMKEKGDIPEGYSVSREKKERFSLILESASTNQTSMYLCATAGTEVYNEQFFGPGTRLTVL.

The chain couples TRBV5-1 to TRBJ2-7, with D possibly matching TRBD2 (6 bases). The length of the CDR3 is 12 residues. V gave up 8 bases and J gave up 2 bases, with 11 bases separating them. Germline CDR1 reads SGHRS; CDR2 reads YFSETQ. The CDR3 sequence: CASQEGPYEQYF. The CDR3 coding sequence is TGCGCCAGTCAGGAGGGTCCCTACGAGCAGTACTTC.

The V and J genes are TRBV29-1 and TRBJ1-4; the match to TRBD1 covers 11 bases. CDR1 SQVTM and CDR2 ANQGSEA come from the germline V gene. The CDR3 is 13 residues long. The trim removed 6 bases at V and 10 bases at J, leaving 7 bases unmatched. The CDR3 loop reads CSVFRDRGGKLFF. CDR3 coding DNA: TGCAGCGTCTTCCGGGACAGGGGGGGAAAACTGTTTTTT.

The rearrangement joins TRBV27 to TRBJ2-3, with D tentatively TRBD2 (6 bases). This CDR3 region has 13 residues. The germline V gene encodes CDR1 MNHEY and CDR2 SMNVEV (reference sequence). V lost 7 bases and J lost 4, with 12 bases in between. DNA for the CDR3: TGTGCCAGCAATTTTGGGGGGTCAGATACGCAGTATTTT. Protein: CASNFGGSDTQYF.

The chain couples TRBV7-9 to TRBJ2-2; D is unclear. Trimming took 8 bases from V and 4 from J, leaving 8 bases between them. Germline-derived CDR1 and CDR2 are SEHNR and FQNEAQ (reference sequence). CDR3 size: 12 residues. The CDR3 nucleotides are TGTGCCAGCCCTCCAGGCACCGGGGAGCTGTTTTTT. It specifies CASPPGTGELFF. Supplemented by reference TRBV7-9 and TRBJ2-2, the full variable domain reads DTGVSQNPRHKITKRGQNVTFRCDPISEHNRLYWYRQTLGQGPEFLTYFQNEAQLEKSRLLSDRFSAERPKGSFSTLEIQRTEQGDSAMYLCASPPGTGELFFGEGSRLTVL.

The chain links TRBV7-2 to TRBJ1-1; 8 bases match TRBD1. In germline, CDR1 is SGHTA, CDR2 FQGNSA. This CDR3 spans 14 amino acids. The J segment lost 4 bases and the V segment lost 3 bases, leaving 4 bases of the junction unmatched. CDR3 nucleotides: TGTGCCAGCAGCTTCAGGGGGCCGGGCACTGAAGCTTTCTTT. Translation gives CASSFRGPGTEAFF. The variable domain in full, completed from reference TRBV7-2 and TRBJ1-1, reads GAGVSQSPSNKVTEKGKDVELRCDPISGHTALYWYRQSLGQGLEFLIYFQGNSAPDKSGLPSDRFSAERTGGSVSTLTIQRTQQEDSAVYLCASSFRGPGTEAFFGQGTRLTVV.

This chain connects TRBV10-2 to TRBJ2-2; D might be TRBD2 (5 bases). This CDR3 is 18 amino acids long. Looked up from germline, CDR1 is WSHSY and CDR2 is SAAADI. V lost 0 bases and J 5 bases, leaving 19 bases between the germline ends. The DNA of the CDR3 is TGCGCCAGCAGTGAGTCGCCGGCGGAACTCAGGAGGACCGGGGAGCTGTTTTTT. This gives the protein CASSESPAELRRTGELFF.

The chain has TRBV5-1 and TRBJ1-3; 9 nucleotides match TRBD1. Per the germline V gene, CDR1 is SGHRS and CDR2 is YFSETQ. The CDR3 runs 15 residues. The V and J ends lost 0 bases and 4 bases, in that order; junction bases with no gene match: 2. CDR3 nucleotide sequence: TGCGCCAGCAGCTTGGCTGGGACAGGGGGAAACACCATATATTTT. The encoded protein is CASSLAGTGGNTIYF.

This rearrangement joins TRBV2 to TRBJ2-2; a weak D match, TRBD1 (6 bases). The CDR3 contains 16 residues. Between the trimmed V and J ends, which lost 2 bases and 6 bases, there was a span of 16 bases. Germline V CDR1 and CDR2: SNHLY, FYNNEI. The CDR3 DNA is TGTGCCAGCAGTGAAACCAGGGGTACTGGCCCCGGGGAGCTGTTTTTT. It is translated as CASSETRGTGPGELFF.

The chain couples TRBV19 to TRBJ2-3; TRBD2 matches at 8 bases. The CDR3 is 15 residues long. Germline loops: CDR1 LNHDA, CDR2 SQIVND (reference sequence). The V and J ends lost 7 bases and 3 bases, in that order; junction bases with no gene match: 9. CDR3 sequence (DNA): TGTGCCAGTAACCCAGCGGGAGTCACGACAGATACGCAGTATTTT. Translation gives CASNPAGVTTDTQYF.